What follows are 30 T cell receptor beta chains derived from one specimen sequenced in a study of blood T cell repertoires in COVID-19 (dated by TCRdb to about 2020). Receptor libraries were prepared by the immunoSEQ multiplex PCR assay. In its TCRdb copy, this immuneACCESS table keeps in-frame sequences only and misses some clones. Where compared with another copy, unresolved V genes explain less than half of these, and the others have no known cause. This sample is represented by over 200,000 clones; 75% to 90% of them were singletons. Approximately 5.4% of the sample goes to the ten largest clones. Sequencing input: peripheral blood. Receptor source: a human donor in a cohort sampled during active COVID-19.

This rearrangement joins TRBV5-4 to TRBJ2-7; 7 bases align to TRBD2. CDR3 size: 16 residues. Germline assignment: CDR1 SGHNT and CDR2 YYREEE (reference sequence). V lost 0 bases, J lost 3 bases, and 9 bases stayed unmatched. For the CDR3, the DNA is TGTGCCAGCAGCTTGGCCCAGGCGGGAGCTATCTACGAGCAGTACTTC. Protein: CASSLAQAGAIYEQYF.

The chain uses TRBV5-5 and TRBJ2-2; D is possibly TRBD2 (7 bases). Germline values: CDR1 SGHKS, CDR2 YYEKEE (reference sequence). V was shortened by 2 bases and J by 1 base, with 12 bases between the two germline ends. The CDR3 covers 16 residues. The CDR3 sequence: CASSFWGGRNTGELFF. For the CDR3, the DNA is TGTGCCAGCAGCTTTTGGGGGGGCAGGAACACCGGGGAGCTGTTTTTT.

The chain joins TRBV5-6 to TRBJ1-2, with 8 bases matching TRBD1. V shed 5 bases and J 6 bases; nucleotides not matched to a gene: 6. Germline V gene sequence: CDR1 SGHDT, CDR2 YYEEEE. The CDR3 contains 13 residues. The CDR3 bases are TGTGCCAGCAGTTTGACAGGGGTGGATGGCTACACCTTC. This sequence encodes CASSLTGVDGYTF.

The V and J genes are TRBV28 and TRBJ2-7; 7 nucleotides line up with TRBD1. The CDR3 length is 13 residues. The germline V gene has CDR1 MDHEN and CDR2 SYDVKM. With V trimmed by 4 bases and J by 5 bases, 5 bases remained unmatched. The CDR3 is CASSYRGIDEQYF. The CDR3 region has the DNA TGTGCCAGCAGTTACAGGGGAATAGACGAGCAGTACTTC.

This clone was observed a handful of times. This rearrangement joins TRBV28 to TRBJ2-7; D is perhaps TRBD2 (6 bases). The V end was cut by 10 bases, the J end by 7 bases, with 11 bases between. CDR3 length: 10 residues. Germline V gene sequence: CDR1 MDHEN, CDR2 SYDVKM. CDR3 sequence: CATGGGEQYF. The DNA for the CDR3 is TGTGCCACCGGGGGTGGAGAGCAGTACTTC.

This clone was counted between two and nine times. The gene calls are TRBV6-6 and TRBJ2-7, with a weak D call TRBD2 (6 bases). Germline CDR1 MNHNY, CDR2 SVGAGI (reference sequence). V lost 7 bases to trimming and J lost 0 bases, with 13 bases between them. The CDR3 loop spans 14 amino acids. The CDR3 reads CASIAEIYSYEQYF. CDR3 bases: TGTGCCAGCATAGCGGAAATTTACTCCTACGAGCAGTACTTC.

The rearrangement joins TRBV28 to TRBJ2-2; 10 nucleotides align to TRBD2. Germline assignment: CDR1 MDHEN and CDR2 SYDVKM. J was trimmed by 2 bases and V by 3 bases; bases with no gene match: 6. This CDR3 has 17 amino acids. The CDR3 DNA reads as TGTGCCAGCAGTTTCCCTAGCGGGAGTCGTAACACCGGGGAGCTGTTTTTT. Its protein product is CASSFPSGSRNTGELFF.

The chain has TRBV18 and TRBJ2-7, with 8 bases lining up with TRBD1. The CDR3 contains 16 residues. After removal of 3 bases from V and 0 bases from J, the junction contained 7 bases not matched to a gene. Germline loops: CDR1 KGHSH, CDR2 LQKENI. CDR3 protein: CASSPSPGQASYEQYF. CDR3 in DNA: TGTGCCAGCTCACCGTCCCCGGGACAGGCCTCCTACGAGCAGTACTTC.

The rearrangement uses TRBV7-9 and TRBJ2-1; 13 nucleotides match TRBD2. The CDR3 contains 18 residues. J was trimmed by 4 bases and V by 3 bases; bases with no gene match: 9. Germline CDR1 SEHNR, CDR2 FQNEAQ (reference sequence). In DNA form, the CDR3 reads TGTGCCAGCAGCTTCGTCCCGGGACTAGCGGGACTATACAATGAGCAGTTCTTC. As protein: CASSFVPGLAGLYNEQFF. The complete variable domain, with remaining parts taken from reference TRBV7-9 and TRBJ2-1, reads DTGVSQNPRHKITKRGQNVTFRCDPISEHNRLYWYRQTLGQGPEFLTYFQNEAQLEKSRLLSDRFSAERPKGSFSTLEIQRTEQGDSAMYLCASSFVPGLAGLYNEQFFGPGTRLTVL.

The V and J genes are TRBV27 and TRBJ2-7, with D maybe TRBD2 (6 bases). Trimming left V 5 bases short and J 0 bases short, with 14 bases between. Germline V gene lookup returns CDR1 MNHEY and CDR2 SMNVEV (reference sequence). The CDR3 is 15 amino acids. The CDR3 nucleotides are TGTGCCAGCAGTCCGCAGGGACTGATCTCCTACGAGCAGTACTTC. Translated: CASSPQGLISYEQYF.

The chain employs TRBV6-5 and TRBJ1-2; no reliable D call. Germline CDR1 MNHEY, CDR2 SVGAGI. Trimming stripped 0 bases from V and 2 bases from J, with 10 bases between. This CDR3 contains 15 residues. CDR3 in DNA: TGTGCCAGCAGTTACTCGTTGCTACGGAACTATGGCTACACCTTC. It encodes CASSYSLLRNYGYTF.

This clone came up once. This chain joins TRBV4-2 and TRBJ2-7; 9 nucleotides align to TRBD2. CDR3 length: 15 residues. V lost 1 base to trimming and J lost 4 bases; unmatched junction nucleotides: 5. The germline V gene encodes CDR1 LGHNA and CDR2 YNFKEQ. The CDR3 nucleotides read TGTGCCAGCAGCCAAGGGGTAGCGGGAGTTTACGAGCAGTACTTC. Translated, it gives CASSQGVAGVYEQYF.

The V call is TRBV2, the J call TRBJ2-4, with TRBD1 identical over 9 bases. This CDR3 contains 15 residues. Germline lookup yields CDR1 SNHLY and CDR2 FYNNEI. Trimming removed 5 bases from V and 8 bases from J; junction bases left unmatched: 10. CDR3 sequence (DNA): TGTGCCAGCAGTCCCATTACAGGGGGCTTGGACATTCAGTACTTC. Protein product: CASSPITGGLDIQYF.

The chain joins TRBV3-1 (or the pseudogene TRBV3-2) to TRBJ1-6, with 7 nucleotides matching TRBD1. The V gene end was trimmed by 1 base and the J gene end by 14 bases; junction bases not matched to a gene: 17. The CDR3 covers 17 residues. From germline, CDR1 is LGHDT and CDR2 YNNKEL (reference sequence). The CDR3 reads CASSQVRGTEGPFTLHF. For the CDR3, the DNA is TGTGCCAGCAGCCAAGTCCGCGGGACAGAGGGCCCCTTCACCCTCCACTTT.

The chain joins TRBV18 to TRBJ1-1; 9 bases are shared with TRBD1. With V trimmed by 4 bases and J by 4 bases, 4 bases remained unmatched. The CDR3 is made up of 14 amino acids. CDR1 and CDR2 (germline): KGHSH, LQKENI. As DNA, the CDR3 is TGTGCCAGCTCACTACAGGGGGCTGGCACTGAAGCTTTCTTT. Encoded protein: CASSLQGAGTEAFF.

V gene TRBV6-6 combines with J gene TRBJ1-2; 8 nucleotides align to TRBD1. Per germline, CDR1 MNHNY and CDR2 SVGAGI (reference sequence). After removal of 6 bases from V and 4 bases from J, the junction contained 7 bases not matched to a gene. The CDR3 totals 14 residues. CDR3: CASRSTGTGYGYTF. CDR3 bases: TGTGCCAGCAGGTCGACCGGGACAGGCTATGGCTACACCTTC.

CDR3 loop: CASSLLAGGNQETQYF. The CDR3 DNA reads as TGTGCCAGCAGCTTATTAGCGGGAGGTAATCAAGAGACCCAGTACTTC. The chain couples TRBV5-6 to TRBJ2-5; TRBD2 matches 10 bases. The trim removed 2 bases at V and 2 bases at J, leaving 6 bases unmatched. The CDR3 is 16 residues long. Germline CDR1 reads SGHDT; CDR2 reads YYEEEE.

In this sample, this clone turned up many times. The chain couples TRBV12-3 or TRBV12-4 to TRBJ2-1, with D maybe TRBD1 (5 bases). V gave up 2 bases and J gave up 8 bases, with 7 bases separating them. CDR3 length: 12 residues. For the CDR3, the DNA is TGTGCCAGCAGTTTAAGGGGCGATGAGCAGTTCTTC. It is translated as CASSLRGDEQFF.

The chain carries TRBV4-3 and TRBJ2-7; D might be TRBD2 (6 bases). The V end lost 4 bases, the J end lost 7 bases, and 17 bases lay between the germline ends. This CDR3 has 14 residues. Germline assignment: CDR1 LGHNA and CDR2 YSLEER. The CDR3 here is CASSPLEGRREQYF. CDR3 coding DNA: TGCGCCAGCAGCCCCCTGGAGGGGCGGAGGGAGCAGTACTTC.

This clone was observed a handful of times. This chain joins TRBV4-2 and TRBJ1-2; no clear D gene. V was pared by 1 base and J by 4 bases, with 7 bases between. In germline, CDR1 is LGHNA, CDR2 YNFKEQ. The CDR3 contains 13 residues. The CDR3 loop is CASSQGHGYGYTF. DNA of the CDR3: TGTGCCAGCAGCCAAGGACACGGCTATGGCTACACCTTC.

The gene calls are TRBV6-2 or TRBV6-3 and TRBJ2-3; 14 bases are a match to TRBD2. The CDR3 spans 17 residues. V lost 4 bases and J lost 4; bases outside the gene matches: 7. Germline V gives CDR1 MNHEY, CDR2 SVGEGT. The CDR3: CASSWAAGLAGADTQYF. Written as DNA, the CDR3 is TGTGCCAGCAGTTGGGCCGCGGGACTAGCGGGAGCAGATACGCAGTATTTT.

In DNA, the CDR3 is TGTGCCAGCAGCTTAAATGGGGTCAGCGGGAGCCCCTACAATGAGCAGTTCTTC. Protein: CASSLNGVSGSPYNEQFF. This chain links TRBV7-3 with TRBJ2-1; 8 bases line up with TRBD2. Germline trimming cut 1 base from V and 2 bases from J; bases unmatched to any gene: 10. This CDR3 has 18 residues. Per the germline V gene, CDR1 is SGHTA and CDR2 is FQGTGA. Using reference TRBV7-3 and TRBJ2-1 for the parts outside the CDR3, the full variable domain is GAGVSQTPSNKVTEKGKYVELRCDPISGHTALYWYRQSLGQGPEFLIYFQGTGAADDSGLPNDRFFAVRPEGSVSTLKIQRTERGDSAVYLCASSLNGVSGSPYNEQFFGPGTRLTVL.

The chain has TRBV6-2 or TRBV6-3 and TRBJ2-7; D possibly corresponds to TRBD2 (6 bases). The CDR3 totals 14 residues. Germline-derived CDR1 and CDR2 are MNHEY and SVGEGT. V gave up 1 base and J gave up 3 bases, with 10 bases separating them. CDR3 sequence (DNA): TGTGCCAGCAGTTACTGGGCGGGGAACTACGAGCAGTACTTC. Its protein is CASSYWAGNYEQYF.

The chain employs TRBV19 and TRBJ1-5, with D unresolved. Deletions cut 0 bases from V and 9 bases from J, with 6 bases between. The germline gives CDR1 LNHDA, CDR2 SQIVND (reference sequence). The CDR3 consists of 12 residues. CDR3 coding DNA: TGTGCCAGTAGTATAGAAGGAGGGCCCCAGCATTTT. As protein: CASSIEGGPQHF.

The table lists this clone with many counts. This chain connects TRBV13 to TRBJ2-7; D is ambiguous. Germline V gene lookup returns CDR1 PRHDT and CDR2 FYEKMQ (reference sequence). Trimming took 3 bases from V and 3 from J, leaving 3 bases between them. The CDR3 loop spans 11 amino acids. Here the CDR3 reads CASSLYYEQYF. The CDR3 DNA reads as TGTGCCAGCAGCTTGTACTACGAGCAGTACTTC. Combining the CDR3 with reference TRBV13 and TRBJ2-7 gives the whole variable domain AAGVIQSPRHLIKEKRETATLKCYPIPRHDTVYWYQQGPGQDPQFLISFYEKMQSDKGSIPDRFSAQQFSDYHSELNMSSLELGDSALYFCASSLYYEQYFGPGTRLTVT.

V is TRBV29-1 and J is TRBJ2-3, with 11 nucleotides matching TRBD2. This CDR3 contains 15 residues. Germline V CDR1 and CDR2: SQVTM, ANQGSEA. The CDR3 DNA follows: TGCAGTTGGACTAGCGGGTTTACTAGCACAGATACGCAGTATTTT. This encodes CSWTSGFTSTDTQYF.

The gene calls are TRBV14 and TRBJ2-1, with 15 bases lining up with TRBD2. This CDR3 has 21 residues. Germline CDR1 is SGHDN and CDR2 is FVKESK. The trim removed 3 bases at V and 0 bases at J, leaving 12 bases unmatched. The CDR3 protein is CASSQGRGRTSGGVSYNEQFF. CDR3 nucleotide sequence: TGTGCCAGCAGCCAGGGCAGGGGTCGGACTAGCGGGGGGGTCTCCTACAATGAGCAGTTCTTC.

This clone was seen just once. Its ends do not fully match the called genes, so a read error is possible. CDR3 in amino acids: CASSIDRGPQPQHF. The CDR3 bases are TGTGCCAGTAGCATAGACAGGGGGCCTCAGCCCCAGCATTTT. The chain joins TRBV19 to TRBJ1-5; 10 bases are a match to TRBD1. CDR3 length: 14 residues. CDR1 LNHDA and CDR2 SQIVND come from the germline V gene (reference sequence).

This chain connects TRBV2 to TRBJ1-4; D gene uncertain. The germline CDR1 and CDR2 sequences are SNHLY and FYNNEI. Trimming left V 3 bases short and J 4 bases short, with 12 bases between. CDR3 length equals 15 residues. CDR3 coding DNA: TGTGCCAGCAGTGATGGGCAGAGTATTAATGAAAAACTGTTTTTT. Translated: CASSDGQSINEKLFF.

The chain recombines TRBV5-1 with TRBJ2-5; TRBD1 is a possible D gene (6 bases). The CDR3 runs to 12 residues. V was shortened by 4 bases and J by 8 bases, with 12 bases between the two germline ends. Germline V gene data show CDR1 as SGHRS and CDR2 as YFSETQ. CDR3 region: CASSPNRETQYF. CDR3 in DNA: TGCGCCAGCAGCCCAAACAGGGAAACCCAGTACTTC.